This TCR beta chain originates from a study of PD-1 blockade in classical Hodgkin lymphoma. There was relapse after autologous stem cell transplantation in every patient, and there was variation in brentuximab vedotin exposure. Sequencing was performed with immunoSEQ multiplex PCR; in TCRdb, only in-frame clones are kept and a portion is missing. The data contain about 40,000 clones, around 86% of them singletons. The clonotype comes from a human donor with classical Hodgkin lymphoma. This specimen was peripheral blood mononuclear cells (PBMCs), taken at baseline.

In DNA, the CDR3 is TGTGCCAGCAGCCACTACCTAGGGACAGGGGGCTACGAGCAGTACTTC. Translation: CASSHYLGTGGYEQYF. The chain is built from TRBV7-2 and TRBJ2-7, with TRBD1 identical over 11 bases. Looked up from germline, CDR1 is SGHTA and CDR2 is FQGNSA. J gave up 3 bases and V 5 bases, and 9 bases lay outside the gene matches. CDR3 length: 16 amino acids.